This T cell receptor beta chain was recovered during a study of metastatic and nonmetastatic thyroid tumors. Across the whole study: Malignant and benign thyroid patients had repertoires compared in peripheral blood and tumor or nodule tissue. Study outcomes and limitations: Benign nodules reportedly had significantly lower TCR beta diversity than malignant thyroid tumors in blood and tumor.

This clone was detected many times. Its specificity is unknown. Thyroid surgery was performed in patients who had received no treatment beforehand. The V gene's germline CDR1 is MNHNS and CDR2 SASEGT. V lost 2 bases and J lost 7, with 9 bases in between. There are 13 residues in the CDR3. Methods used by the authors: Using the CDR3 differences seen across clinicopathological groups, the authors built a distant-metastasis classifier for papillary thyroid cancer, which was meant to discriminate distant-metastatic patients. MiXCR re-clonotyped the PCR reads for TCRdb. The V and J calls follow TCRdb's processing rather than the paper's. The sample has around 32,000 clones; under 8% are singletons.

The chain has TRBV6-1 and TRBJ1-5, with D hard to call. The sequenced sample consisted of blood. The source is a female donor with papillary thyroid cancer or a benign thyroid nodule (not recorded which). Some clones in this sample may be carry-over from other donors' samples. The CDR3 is CASSETYRQPQHF. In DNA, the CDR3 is TGTGCCAGCAGTGAAACTTATAGGCAGCCCCAGCATTTT.